The following is a T cell receptor beta chain sequence with its context. These data come from a study of monozygotic twins with inflammatory bowel disease. Eight distinct reactions (per sample) were used to make the cDNA. For each CDR3 protein, TCRdb gives one entry from its re-call of the 5' RACE reads, without DNA. This sample's clone table lists more than 300,000 distinct CDR3 sequences. CDR3 length equals 15 residues. Germline CDR1 and CDR2: SGHRS and YFSETQ. This clonotype originated in a human donor with ulcerative colitis or Crohn's disease, or a healthy co-twin of an affected twin (not recorded which). Sequenced sample: blood. The V and J genes are TRBV5-1 and TRBJ1-3; TCRdb outputs TRBD1, but without DNA this stays unchecked. The CDR3 is CASSGGQAFGNTIYF.